Sequencing of this T cell receptor beta chain was carried out in a study of CD8 T cell repertoires and HIV-1 epitope variants. About the research overall: Twenty-five autologous and known Gag and Nef epitope variant peptides each stimulated T cells separately. Tested: three Gag epitope families, Nef HW9 and YT9.

V gave up 6 bases and J gave up 2 bases; unmatched junction bases: 11. Germline loops: CDR1 LGHNA, CDR2 YSLEER. This CDR3 spans 16 amino acids. Assay used: immunoSEQ multiplex PCR; TCRdb lists only in-frame clones, some missing. The sample consists of 6,000 or so clones, roughly 70% of them appearing once. This clone was counted once. The antigen remains undetermined. This clonotype originated in a male donor with HIV. The chain recombines TRBV4-3 with TRBJ2-5; the match to TRBD2 covers 8 bases. The sequenced material came from cultured CD8+ T cells derived from PBMCs. CDR3 amino acids: CASSYETSGGQETQYF. For the CDR3, the DNA is TGCGCCAGCAGTTATGAAACCTCGGGGGGGCAAGAGACCCAGTACTTC.